This TCR beta chain was captured by sequencing in a study of CD8 T cells in Susac syndrome. The CDR3 is made up of 13 amino acids. In germline, CDR1 is SQVTM, CDR2 ANQGSEA. The ends were cut back, 6 bases at V and 0 bases at J, with 9 bases in the middle. Random-hexamer reverse transcription was applied to roughly 0.45 to 1 ug RNA. TCRdb re-analysed the immunoSEQ multiplex PCR reads in MiXCR, keeping a single row per CDR3 protein. The sample lists about 130,000 distinct CDR3 sequences; about 95% were seen once. The sequence came from a human donor with multiple sclerosis. Material for sequencing was CD4+ T cells from PBMCs. V usage is TRBV29-1 and J usage is TRBJ1-5, with unresolved D. CDR3 sequence reads: CSVKINSNQPQHF. The CDR3 bases are TGCAGCGTAAAGATCAATAGCAATCAGCCCCAGCATTTT. Looking up the rest from reference TRBV29-1 and TRBJ1-5 gives the full variable domain: SAVISQKPSRDICQRGTSLTIQCQVDSQVTMMFWYRQQPGQSLTLIATANQGSEATYESGFVIDKFPISRPNLTFSTLTVSNMSPEDSSIYLCSVKINSNQPQHFGDGTRLSIL.